Listed here is a single T cell receptor beta chain. Germline trimming cut 0 bases from V and 2 bases from J; bases unmatched to any gene: 7. Germline V lookup: CDR1 SGHRS, CDR2 YFSETQ. The CDR3 has 16 residues. The data originate from a study of blood T cell repertoires in COVID-19. Study as a whole: From the United States, Italy and Spain came samples of acute and convalescent COVID-19.

The recovered donors of Cohort 3 showed two negative PCRs, clearance, or symptom resolution. Authors' data handling: Amplification with reference gene primers provided the estimates of nucleated cell counts. Data came from immunoSEQ multiplex PCR; TCRdb stores just in-frame clones and leaves some out. The V and J calls and clone size come from that table; D and trimming were worked out from the DNA. The profile covers around 380,000 clones, with around 87% appearing a single time and around 1.3% taken by the ten largest. The sequence derives from a man aged 25 to 45 who had recovered from COVID-19. The chain recombines TRBV5-1 with TRBJ1-1, with 7 positions matching TRBD1. Specimen: PBMCs or T cells enriched from blood (not recorded which). The CDR3 loop is CASSLAGTVSNTEAFF. The CDR3 DNA is TGCGCCAGCAGCTTGGCCGGGACAGTTTCAAACACTGAAGCTTTCTTT.